This T cell receptor (beta chain) was obtained from a study of OX40 agonist ivuxolimab in advanced cancers. Study summary: The eligibility criteria allowed prior anti-PD-1, anti-PD-L1 or anti-CTLA-4 therapy, and 30% to 40% had some. Study-wide results and caveats: CD4+ and CD8+ blood T cells expanded clonally by week 6 at 0.1 to 3.0 mg/kg.

Assay used: immunoSEQ multiplex PCR; TCRdb lists only in-frame clones, some missing. The sample records about 46,000 clones, about 87% being singletons. With regard to this clone: The antigen is undetermined.

Germline trimming cut 0 bases from V and 0 bases from J; bases unmatched to any gene: 6. The CDR3 runs 16 residues. Germline CDR1 reads SGHRS; CDR2 reads YFSETQ. The source was CD4+ or CD8+ T cells sorted from blood, collected in a trial of the OX40 agonist ivuxolimab. The clonotype was recovered from an adult with an advanced solid tumor such as melanoma, head and neck, liver or kidney cancer. The rearrangement uses TRBV5-1 and TRBJ2-7; TRBD2 agrees at 7 bases. CDR3: CASSLAGGGSSYEQYF. CDR3 DNA sequence: TGCGCCAGCAGCTTGGCAGGCGGGGGTAGCTCCTACGAGCAGTACTTC.